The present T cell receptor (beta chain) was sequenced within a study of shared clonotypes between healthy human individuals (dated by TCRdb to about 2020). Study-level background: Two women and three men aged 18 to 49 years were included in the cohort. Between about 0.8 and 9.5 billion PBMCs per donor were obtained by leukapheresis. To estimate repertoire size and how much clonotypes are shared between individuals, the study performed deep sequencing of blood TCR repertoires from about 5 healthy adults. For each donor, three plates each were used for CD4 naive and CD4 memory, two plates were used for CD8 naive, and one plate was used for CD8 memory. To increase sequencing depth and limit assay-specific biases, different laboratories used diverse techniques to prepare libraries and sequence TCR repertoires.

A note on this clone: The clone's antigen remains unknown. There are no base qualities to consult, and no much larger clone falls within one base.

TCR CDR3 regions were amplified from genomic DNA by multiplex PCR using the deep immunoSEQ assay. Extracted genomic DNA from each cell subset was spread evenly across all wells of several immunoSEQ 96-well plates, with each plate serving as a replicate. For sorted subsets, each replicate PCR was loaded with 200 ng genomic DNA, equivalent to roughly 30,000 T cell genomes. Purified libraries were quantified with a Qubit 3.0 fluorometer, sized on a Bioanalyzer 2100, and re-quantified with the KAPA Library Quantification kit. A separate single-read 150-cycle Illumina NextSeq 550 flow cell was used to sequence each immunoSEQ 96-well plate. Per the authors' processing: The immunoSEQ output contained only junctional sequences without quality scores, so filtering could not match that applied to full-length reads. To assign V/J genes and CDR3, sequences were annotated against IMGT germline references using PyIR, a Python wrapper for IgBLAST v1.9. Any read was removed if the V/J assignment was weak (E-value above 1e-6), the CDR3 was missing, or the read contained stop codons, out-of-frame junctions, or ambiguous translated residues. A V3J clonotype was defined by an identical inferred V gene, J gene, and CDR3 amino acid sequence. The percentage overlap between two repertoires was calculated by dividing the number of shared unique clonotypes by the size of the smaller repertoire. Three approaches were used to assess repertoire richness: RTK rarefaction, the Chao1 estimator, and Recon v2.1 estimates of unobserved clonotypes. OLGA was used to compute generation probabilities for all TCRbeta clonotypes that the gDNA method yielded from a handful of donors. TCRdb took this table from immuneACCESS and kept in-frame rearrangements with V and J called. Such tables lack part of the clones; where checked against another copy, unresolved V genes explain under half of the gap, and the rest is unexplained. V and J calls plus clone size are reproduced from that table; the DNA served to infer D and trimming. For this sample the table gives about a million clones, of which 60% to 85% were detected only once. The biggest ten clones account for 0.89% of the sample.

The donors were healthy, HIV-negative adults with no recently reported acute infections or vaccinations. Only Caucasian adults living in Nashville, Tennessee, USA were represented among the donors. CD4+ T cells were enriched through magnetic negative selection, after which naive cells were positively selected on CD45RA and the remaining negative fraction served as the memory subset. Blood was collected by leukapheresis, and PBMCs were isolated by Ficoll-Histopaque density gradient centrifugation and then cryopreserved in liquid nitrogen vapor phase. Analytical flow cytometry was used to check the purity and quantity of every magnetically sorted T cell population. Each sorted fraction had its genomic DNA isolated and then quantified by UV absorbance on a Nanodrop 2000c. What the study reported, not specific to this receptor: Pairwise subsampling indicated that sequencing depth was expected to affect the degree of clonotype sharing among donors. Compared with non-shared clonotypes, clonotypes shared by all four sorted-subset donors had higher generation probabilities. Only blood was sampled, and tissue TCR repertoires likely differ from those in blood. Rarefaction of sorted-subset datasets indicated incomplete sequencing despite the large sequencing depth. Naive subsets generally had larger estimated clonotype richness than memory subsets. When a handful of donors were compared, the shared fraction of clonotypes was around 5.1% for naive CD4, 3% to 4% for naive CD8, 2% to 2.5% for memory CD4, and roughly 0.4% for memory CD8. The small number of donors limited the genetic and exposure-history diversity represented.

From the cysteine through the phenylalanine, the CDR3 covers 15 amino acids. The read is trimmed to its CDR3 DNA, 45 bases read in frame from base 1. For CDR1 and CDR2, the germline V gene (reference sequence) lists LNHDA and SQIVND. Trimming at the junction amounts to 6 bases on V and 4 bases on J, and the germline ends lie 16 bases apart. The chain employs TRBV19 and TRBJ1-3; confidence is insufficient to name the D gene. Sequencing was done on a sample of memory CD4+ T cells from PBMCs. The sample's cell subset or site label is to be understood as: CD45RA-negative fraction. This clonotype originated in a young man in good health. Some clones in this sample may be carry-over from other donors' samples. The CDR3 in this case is CASSLSGIRGNTIYF. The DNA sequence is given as TGTGCCAGTAGCCTCTCCGGGATCCGGGGAAACACCATATATTTT.